This entry is about one T cell receptor (beta chain). This sample is drawn from a study of cytomegalovirus exposure and HLA in healthy donors. The CDR3 contains 13 residues. The V and J ends lost 10 bases and 5 bases respectively, with 17 bases between them. CDR1 and CDR2 (germline): ENHRY, SYGVKD. Both 60 Vbeta primers and 13 Jbeta primers went into the PCR. Using immunoSEQ multiplex PCR, the repertoire was profiled, and TCRdb retains in-frame clones only, with some absent. The sample has some 200,000 clones; approximately 81% are singletons. The specimen was PBMCs. The TCR sequence derives from a man aged 45-65 years in good health and CMV-seronegative. This sequence joins TRBV10-3 and TRBJ1-1; possible D gene TRBD1, 5 bases. The CDR3 spells CATQTGGKTEAFF. CDR3 sequence (DNA): TGTGCCACACAAACGGGGGGGAAGACTGAAGCTTTCTTT.